This T cell receptor (beta chain) comes out of a study of early T cells in non-severe SARS-CoV-2 infection. Across the whole study: RNA in bulk from unsorted whole blood was sequenced, and chains were unpaired.

General study results and limits: Matching results from VDJdb favored anti-spike CD8 responses, leaving private and CD4 specificities undetected.

This clonotype was counted ten times or more. Its antigen is as yet unknown. This CDR3 comprises 17 residues. Unmatched junction bases numbered 8, after V lost 1 base and J lost 0 bases. CDR1 is MGHRA and CDR2 is YSYEKL in the germline V gene. TCRdb re-called the 5' RACE reads through MiXCR, storing one row per CDR3 protein. The sample lists 100,000 to 150,000 distinct CDR3 sequences, about 16% occurring once. Sequenced input: whole blood. The rearrangement links TRBV4-1 to TRBJ1-2, with TRBD1 matching 7 bases. The source is an adult who was a healthcare worker with PCR-confirmed SARS-CoV-2 infection or an uninfected control (not recorded which). The CDR3 sequence is CASSQVLSTGSNYGYTF. The CDR3 DNA is TGCGCCAGCAGCCAAGTACTTTCGACAGGGTCTAACTATGGCTACACCTTC.